This T cell receptor (beta chain) was sequenced during a study (dated by TCRdb to about 2015). About the full investigation: The study tested whether tumor-infiltrating Tregs in breast cancer are recruited from blood Tregs or converted in situ from other CD4+ T cell subsets.

Including cysteine and phenylalanine, the CDR3 has 13 amino acids. Only the CDR3 DNA is retained, 39 bases long and in frame from the first base. The V and J ends are trimmed by 5 bases and 6 bases, leaving 13 bases between them. This clonotype was seen a few times. Its antigen is still unknown. No base quality information exists; no much larger clone differs at one position. Full-length TCR variable regions were amplified by 5' RACE PCR with constant-region reverse primers, and semi-nested PCR with Nested Universal Primer A was subsequently performed. The ReliaPrep RNA Cell Miniprep System was used to extract total RNA, which was then reverse transcribed into 5'RACE-ready cDNA with the SMARTer RACE 5'/3' Kit. Full-length TCR alpha and beta libraries were barcoded with multiplex adaptors and sequenced on an Illumina MiSeq. In the source study's methods: Sequencing data were pooled across the five patients for each of nine subset-tissue groups and compared by unsupervised clustering of TCR gene usage. Repertoire similarity was calculated with the Morisita-Horn index, weighting shared sequences by their contribution to each repertoire. TCRdb reprocessing: public reads trimmed at Q25 with fastp, clones called with MiXCR, in-frame beta chains kept. All rows with the same CDR3 protein become a single entry with the most common DNA and genes. What appears here as the V and J calls and clone size reflects TCRdb's work, not the paper's. This sample holds tens of thousands of distinct CDR3 sequences; 15% to 20% were observed only once. The ten largest clonotypes hold 2% to 2.5% of the sample.

What the work shows at the level of the full study, not this receptor alone: The greatest overlap of tumor-infiltrating Treg TCR alpha and beta sequences was with tumor naive CD4+ T cells, followed next by blood naive CD4+ T cells. Tumor memory CD4+ T cell TCR gene usage clustered with blood and lymph node memory CD4+ cells and lymph node naive CD4+ cells. The larger-cohort validation was restricted to a single TCR beta V-J rearrangement rather than whole repertoires.

The Miltenyi Naive CD4+ T Cell Isolation kit was used to purify naive CD4+ T cells, and Tregs were depleted with CD25 microbeads. Tregs, naive and memory CD4+ T cells from tumor, blood and ipsilateral draining lymph nodes of a handful of breast cancer patients underwent full-length TCR alpha and beta sequencing. Ficoll density gradient centrifugation was used to isolate mononuclear cells from lymph nodes or from 40 to 50 ml of peripheral blood. Sorted cell populations were confirmed by FACS to exceed 90% purity. The sequence links TRBV12-3 or TRBV12-4 to TRBJ1-1; a tentative D call is TRBD1 (6 bases match). This receptor was obtained from a female donor with breast cancer. The source material was naive CD4+ T cells sorted from blood. Sample cell subset or site, as interpreted from the label and publication: naive CD4+ T cells, CD4+CD45RA+CD25-. The base sequence is TGTGCCAGCAGTATAGACAGGTGGGCTGAAGCTTTCTTT. The encoded protein is CASSIDRWAEAFF.